The 16 T cell receptor beta chains listed next were all sequenced from one sample in a study of blood T cell repertoires in COVID-19. Sequenced by immunoSEQ multiplex PCR; TCRdb stores in-frame clones only, minus some. The sample records about 94,000 clones, 80% to 90% being singletons. The sample taken for sequencing was peripheral blood. These receptors came from a woman at least 80 years old with acute or convalescent COVID-19.

The chain couples TRBV18 to TRBJ2-1; 11 nucleotides agree with TRBD1. Per germline, CDR1 KGHSH and CDR2 LQKENI. V lost 5 bases and J lost 4; bases outside the gene matches: 7. The CDR3 is 16 residues long. The CDR3 sequence is CASSSAGTGGYNEQFF. In DNA, the CDR3 is TGTGCCAGCTCAAGTGCCGGGACAGGGGGTTACAATGAGCAGTTCTTC.

The chain uses TRBV7-9 and TRBJ1-1; tentative D call: TRBD1 (5 bases). V dropped 0 bases and J dropped 11 bases, with 16 bases sitting between them. Looked up from germline, CDR1 is SEHNR and CDR2 is FQNEAQ (reference sequence). The CDR3 is made up of 14 amino acids. The CDR3 here is CASSLASGGRGAFF. CDR3 sequence (DNA): TGTGCCAGCAGCTTAGCTTCGGGGGGTCGCGGGGCTTTCTTT.

The chain links TRBV27 to TRBJ2-1; possible D gene TRBD2, 6 bases. The CDR3 sequence is 17 residues long. Trimming took 3 bases from V and 4 from J, leaving 19 bases between them. Germline CDR1 reads MNHEY; CDR2 reads SMNVEV (reference sequence). CDR3 sequence: CASSFGTPTKDYNEQFF. CDR3 DNA sequence: TGTGCCAGCAGTTTTGGGACTCCAACGAAAGATTACAATGAGCAGTTCTTC.

This clone appeared a single time. This chain joins TRBV5-5 and TRBJ2-1; weak D call: TRBD1 (6 bases). The V and J ends lost 6 bases and 7 bases respectively, with 23 bases between them. The germline V gene has CDR1 SGHKS and CDR2 YYEKEE (reference sequence). The CDR3 spans 16 residues. The CDR3 DNA sequence: TGTGCCAGCACCCTGGCCCCCGGCTACCAGGGGAATGAGCAGTTCTTC. Residues: CASTLAPGYQGNEQFF.

The J gene is TRBJ2-3, the V gene TRBV10-3, with TRBD1 identical over 9 bases. J gave up 1 base and V 3 bases, and 8 bases lay outside the gene matches. The CDR3 loop spans 17 amino acids. From germline, CDR1 is ENHRY and CDR2 SYGVKD. In nucleotides, the CDR3 is TGTGCCATCAGTGACATTACAGGGGGCGCTGGCACAGATACGCAGTATTTT. The encoded protein is CAISDITGGAGTDTQYF.

The rearrangement uses TRBV5-1 and TRBJ2-3; 7 bases line up with TRBD2. The V gene's germline CDR1 is SGHRS and CDR2 YFSETQ. Unmatched junction bases numbered 6, after V lost 2 bases and J lost 6 bases. The CDR3 has 14 residues. The CDR3 DNA sequence: TGCGCCAGCAGCTTCCCGACTAGCCCGGATACGCAGTATTTT. Its protein is CASSFPTSPDTQYF.

V gene TRBV4-1 combines with J gene TRBJ2-6, with D tentatively TRBD2 (5 bases). Germline CDR1 MGHRA, CDR2 YSYEKL. CDR3 size: 18 residues. V lost 4 bases, J lost 0 bases, and 16 bases lay in between. In DNA, the CDR3 is TGCGCCAGCAGCCGCCGCAGACTATCTGACTCTGGGGCCAACGTCCTGACTTTC. Its protein product is CASSRRRLSDSGANVLTF.

The genes are TRBV3-1 (or the pseudogene TRBV3-2) and TRBJ2-3, with 9 positions matching TRBD2. From germline, CDR1 is LGHDT and CDR2 YNNKEL (reference sequence). The CDR3 runs to 17 residues. V gave up 5 bases and J gave up 2 bases; unmatched junction bases: 11. The CDR3 nucleotides read TGTGCCAGCAGCAAACGGGTTAGCGGGGGCCACACAGATACGCAGTATTTT. Protein product: CASSKRVSGGHTDTQYF.

The gene calls are TRBV19 and TRBJ2-3; 8 bases map to TRBD2. CDR1 and CDR2 (germline): LNHDA, SQIVND (reference sequence). This CDR3 contains 18 residues. Losses at the gene ends were 6 bases for V and 0 bases for J; bases not matched to a gene: 14. The CDR3 region has the DNA TGTGCCAGTAGCCAGCGGGTCAGAAGCGGGGGCAGCACAGATACGCAGTATTTT. Its protein is CASSQRVRSGGSTDTQYF.

The chain is built from TRBV6-5 and TRBJ2-1, with TRBD2 matching over 12 bases. Germline V gene lookup returns CDR1 MNHEY and CDR2 SVGAGI. V trimming: 4 bases; J trimming: 4 bases; junction bases outside the gene matches: 2. This CDR3 has 15 amino acids. The CDR3 nucleotides read TGTGCCAGCAGTTGGACTAGCGGGGTTTACAATGAGCAGTTCTTC. It yields the protein CASSWTSGVYNEQFF.

CDR3 loop: CASNPGTGIYEQYF. The CDR3 DNA reads TGTGCCAGCAACCCCGGGACAGGGATCTACGAGCAGTACTTC. This sequence joins TRBV9 and TRBJ2-7; 9 nucleotides align to TRBD1. The V and J ends lost 6 bases and 3 bases, in that order; junction bases with no gene match: 7. The CDR3 runs to 14 residues. Germline-derived CDR1 and CDR2 are SGDLS and YYNGEE.

V gene TRBV5-1 combines with J gene TRBJ1-6, with 9 bases identical to TRBD1. Germline V gene data show CDR1 as SGHRS and CDR2 as YFSETQ. Trimming removed 5 bases from V and 7 bases from J; junction bases left unmatched: 7. The CDR3 contains 15 residues. For the CDR3, the DNA is TGCGCCAGCAGGCCACGGACAGGGGAAAATTCACCCCTCCACTTT. Translating gives CASRPRTGENSPLHF.

This chain connects TRBV12-3 or TRBV12-4 to TRBJ1-1; the D is unclear. The CDR3 spans 13 residues. V dropped 2 bases and J dropped 1 base, with 5 bases sitting between them. This CDR3 reads CASSLKRNTEAFF. For the CDR3, the DNA is TGTGCCAGCAGTTTAAAGAGGAACACTGAAGCTTTCTTT.

The chain recombines TRBV15 with TRBJ2-7; D uncertain. Trimming cost V 0 bases and J 4 bases, with 7 bases left between them. The CDR3 runs to 13 residues. Germline V gene lookup returns CDR1 LNHNV and CDR2 YYDKDF (reference sequence). The CDR3 DNA reads TGTGCCACCAGCAGAGATAAGAGGTACGAGCAGTACTTC. Amino acid sequence: CATSRDKRYEQYF.

V gene TRBV6-1 combines with J gene TRBJ1-2, with D possibly being TRBD1 (5 bases). The CDR3 sequence is 14 residues long. Trimming took off 2 bases at V and 1 base at J, with 8 bases between the two ends. Germline CDR1 MNHNS, CDR2 SASEGT. The CDR3 DNA reads TGTGCCAGCAGTGAAATTGACAGTAACTATGGCTACACCTTC. It specifies CASSEIDSNYGYTF.

The chain uses TRBV5-1 and TRBJ1-1, with D unclear. Germline CDR1 is SGHRS and CDR2 is YFSETQ. The CDR3 covers 12 residues. With 2 bases removed from V and 4 bases from J, the gap between germline ends came to 6 bases. The CDR3 DNA follows: TGCGCCAGCAGCTTTGAGGGCACTGAAGCTTTCTTT. Its protein product is CASSFEGTEAFF.